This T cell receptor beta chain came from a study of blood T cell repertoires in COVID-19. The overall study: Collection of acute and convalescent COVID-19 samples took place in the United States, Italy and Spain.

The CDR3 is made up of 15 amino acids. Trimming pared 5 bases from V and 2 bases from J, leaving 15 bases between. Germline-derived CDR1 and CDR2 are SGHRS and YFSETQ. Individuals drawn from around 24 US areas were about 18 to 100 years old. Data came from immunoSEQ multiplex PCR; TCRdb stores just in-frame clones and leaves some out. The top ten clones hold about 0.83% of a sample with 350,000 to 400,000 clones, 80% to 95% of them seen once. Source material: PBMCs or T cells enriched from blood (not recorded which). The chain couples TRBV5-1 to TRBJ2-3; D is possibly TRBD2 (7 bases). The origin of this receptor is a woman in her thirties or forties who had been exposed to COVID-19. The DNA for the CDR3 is TGCGCCAGCAGTAAGGGCGGGGGCCACACAGATACGCAGTATTTT. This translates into CASSKGGGHTDTQYF. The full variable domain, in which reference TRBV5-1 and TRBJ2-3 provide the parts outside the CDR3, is KAGVTQTPRYLIKTRGQQVTLSCSPISGHRSVSWYQQTPGQGLQFLFEYFSETQRNKGNFPGRFSGRQFSNSRSEMNVSTLELGDSALYLCASSKGGGHTDTQYFGPGTRLTVL.